This T cell receptor (beta chain) was recorded in a study of early T cells in non-severe SARS-CoV-2 infection. Across the study: Sequencing of bulk RNA from unsorted whole blood was done, without chain pairing. Study conclusions and caveats: The study's VDJdb matching favored anti-spike CD8 responses and missed private and CD4 specificities.

This clonotype came up many times. Its antigen is still unknown. Researchers tagged individual cDNA molecules with unique molecular identifiers. TCRdb passed the 5' RACE reads through MiXCR, listing each CDR3 protein once. The repertoire holds tens of thousands of distinct CDR3 sequences, with 5% to 6.5% as singletons. The V gene end was trimmed by 4 bases and the J gene end by 1 base; junction bases not matched to a gene: 5. CDR1 SQVTM and CDR2 ANQGSEA come from the germline V gene. This CDR3 comprises 15 residues. The chain joins TRBV29-1 to TRBJ2-5; 11 bases align to TRBD2. The TCR was taken from an adult who was a healthcare worker with PCR-confirmed SARS-CoV-2 infection or an uninfected control (not recorded which). Sequencing used whole blood. This chain's CDR3 is CSVVPSGRIQETQYF. CDR3 nucleotides: TGCAGCGTTGTACCTAGCGGGAGGATCCAAGAGACCCAGTACTTC. Full variable domain (outside the CDR3, taken from reference TRBV29-1 and TRBJ2-5): SAVISQKPSRDICQRGTSLTIQCQVDSQVTMMFWYRQQPGQSLTLIATANQGSEATYESGFVIDKFPISRPNLTFSTLTVSNMSPEDSSIYLCSVVPSGRIQETQYFGPGTRLLVL.